This T cell receptor (beta chain) was sequenced for a study of blood T cell repertoires in COVID-19. CDR3 length equals 14 residues. With 5 bases clipped from V and 8 bases from J, the junction kept 7 bases outside the gene matches. Germline V gene sequence: CDR1 SGHAT, CDR2 FQNNGV. Only in-frame clones appear in the TCRdb table, and some are missing; sequencing was by immunoSEQ multiplex PCR. The repertoire consists of under 200,000 clones, with about 86% occurring once and the leading ten covering approximately 7.3%. The receptor's source is a man aged 50 or older who had recovered from COVID-19. The sample comprised PBMCs or T cells enriched from blood (not recorded which). V gene TRBV11-2 combines with J gene TRBJ1-4, with 8 bases lining up with TRBD1. The DNA of the CDR3 is TGTGCCAGCAGCCCTGGACAGGGTTGGGAAAAACTGTTTTTT. It translates to CASSPGQGWEKLFF.